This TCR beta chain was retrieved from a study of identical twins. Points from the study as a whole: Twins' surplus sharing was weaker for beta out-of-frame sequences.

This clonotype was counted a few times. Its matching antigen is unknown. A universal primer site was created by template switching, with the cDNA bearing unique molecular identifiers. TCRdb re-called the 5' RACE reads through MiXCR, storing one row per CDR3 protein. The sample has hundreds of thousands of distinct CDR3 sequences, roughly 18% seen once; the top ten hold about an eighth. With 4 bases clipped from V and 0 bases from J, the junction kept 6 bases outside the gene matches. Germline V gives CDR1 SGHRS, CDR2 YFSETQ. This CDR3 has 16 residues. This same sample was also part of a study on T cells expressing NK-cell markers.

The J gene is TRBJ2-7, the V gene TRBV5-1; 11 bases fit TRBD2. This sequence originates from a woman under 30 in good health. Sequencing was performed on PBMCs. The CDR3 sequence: CASSVITSGGSYEQYF. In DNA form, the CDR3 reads TGCGCCAGCAGCGTAATTACTAGCGGGGGCTCCTACGAGCAGTACTTC.